The 14 T cell receptor beta chains reported below all come from one sample, sequenced in a study of shared clonotypes between healthy human individuals. Profiled with immunoSEQ multiplex PCR; TCRdb holds only in-frame clones, not every one. The table records 850,000 to 1,100,000 clones, around three quarters of them present only once. Material for sequencing was memory CD4+ T cells from PBMCs. The subset denotes: CD45RA-negative fraction. All receptors derive from a man younger than 35 in good health. Some clones in this sample may be carry-over from other donors' samples.

The chain links TRBV7-6 to TRBJ1-5; D call uncertain. V gave up 4 bases and J gave up 5 bases, with 12 bases separating them. CDR1 is SGHVS and CDR2 is FNYEAQ in the germline V gene. The CDR3 is made up of 14 amino acids. The CDR3 spells CASSSRTDHQPQHF. The CDR3, as DNA: TGTGCCAGCAGCTCCCGGACGGACCATCAGCCCCAGCATTTT. The entire variable domain, with the rest obtained from reference TRBV7-6 and TRBJ1-5, is as follows: GAGVSQSPRYKVTKRGQDVALRCDPISGHVSLYWYRQALGQGPEFLTYFNYEAQQDKSGLPNDRFSAERPEGSISTLTIQRTEQRDSAMYRCASSSRTDHQPQHFGDGTRLSIL.

V is TRBV27 and J is TRBJ2-2; a possible D gene is TRBD2 (6 bases). Trimming cost V 11 bases and J 6 bases, with 19 bases left between them. The CDR3 length is 14 residues. Germline-derived CDR1 and CDR2 are MNHEY and SMNVEV (reference sequence). CDR3 sequence (DNA): TGTGCCGCTGGGACCGGGGGTCTCGCCGGGGAGCTGTTTTTT. This translates into CAAGTGGLAGELFF.

The chain couples TRBV19 to TRBJ2-5; no definite D call. The CDR3 is 12 amino acids. Trimming took off 4 bases at V and 5 bases at J, with 8 bases between the two ends. From germline, CDR1 is LNHDA and CDR2 SQIVND (reference sequence). For the CDR3, the DNA is TGTGCCAGTAGTAGGTGGATGGAGACCCAGTACTTC. It codes for CASSRWMETQYF.

The chain recombines TRBV2 with TRBJ2-1, with 7 bases matching TRBD2. There are 16 residues in the CDR3. Germline V gives CDR1 SNHLY, CDR2 FYNNEI. V lost 2 bases to trimming and J lost 2 bases; unmatched junction nucleotides: 6. This chain's CDR3 is CASSEIREAAYNEQFF. The CDR3 region has the DNA TGTGCCAGCAGTGAAATACGGGAGGCGGCCTACAATGAGCAGTTCTTC.

With respect to this clone: The identical CDR3 is also encoded by other nucleotide sequences in the sample. The chain carries TRBV18 and TRBJ2-7; 9 bases fit TRBD1. Germline loops: CDR1 KGHSH, CDR2 LQKENI. The CDR3 totals 15 residues. Unmatched junction bases numbered 3, after V lost 3 bases and J lost 0 bases. The DNA of the CDR3 is TGTGCCAGCTCACCGCCGGGACAGGGCTCCTACGAGCAGTACTTC. It encodes CASSPPGQGSYEQYF.

The chain uses TRBV2 and TRBJ2-3, with D possibly TRBD2 on 5 matching bases. Deletions cut 6 bases from V and 3 bases from J, with 7 bases between. Germline V lookup: CDR1 SNHLY, CDR2 FYNNEI. The CDR3 spans 12 residues. The CDR3: CASRRETDTQYF. CDR3 nucleotide sequence: TGTGCCAGCAGGAGGGAGACAGATACGCAGTATTTT.

This clone was observed a few times. The rearrangement uses TRBV6-6 and TRBJ2-2; the match to TRBD2 covers 9 bases. The V gene end was trimmed by 7 bases and the J gene end by 5 bases; junction bases not matched to a gene: 11. CDR3 length: 16 residues. Germline V gene sequence: CDR1 MNHNY, CDR2 SVGAGI (reference sequence). This chain's CDR3 is CASNPKAGGRTGELFF. DNA for the CDR3: TGTGCCAGCAACCCTAAGGCGGGAGGGCGGACCGGGGAGCTGTTTTTT.

The rearrangement joins TRBV6-6 to TRBJ2-1, with TRBD2 matching over 7 bases. The CDR3 spans 15 residues. CDR1 MNHNY and CDR2 SVGAGI come from the germline V gene (reference sequence). V lost 4 bases and J lost 0; bases outside the gene matches: 3. The CDR3 loop is CASSFGGSSYNEQFF. The CDR3 nucleotides are TGTGCCAGCAGTTTTGGCGGGAGCTCCTACAATGAGCAGTTCTTC.

The V gene is TRBV28, the J gene TRBJ1-2, with D perhaps matching TRBD1 (5 bases). Trimming removed 8 bases from V and 4 bases from J, with 8 bases in between. Germline loops: CDR1 MDHEN, CDR2 SYDVKM. The CDR3 contains 11 residues. The CDR3, as DNA: TGTGCCAGCCGAGACAGCTATGGCTACACCTTC. Amino acids: CASRDSYGYTF.

J is TRBJ2-1 and V is TRBV19, with TRBD2 matching over 14 bases. Germline CDR1 and CDR2: LNHDA and SQIVND (reference sequence). Trimming at V came to 6 bases and at J to 7 bases, leaving 8 bases not matched to a gene. There are 16 residues in the CDR3. CDR3 coding DNA: TGTGCCAGTAGATTCCAGGGACTAGCGGGAGTTAATGAGCAGTTCTTC. It translates to CASRFQGLAGVNEQFF.

The chain has TRBV7-2 and TRBJ2-6; D unresolved. Trimming cost V 3 bases and J 0 bases, with 3 bases left between them. This CDR3 contains 14 residues. The germline V gene encodes CDR1 SGHTA and CDR2 FQGNSA. CDR3 sequence (DNA): TGTGCCAGCAGCTTTGACTCTGGGGCCAACGTCCTGACTTTC. Translated: CASSFDSGANVLTF.

This chain joins TRBV2 and TRBJ2-3; D might be TRBD2 (5 bases). Between the trimmed V and J ends, which lost 7 bases and 0 bases, there was a span of 20 bases. This CDR3 region has 17 residues. Germline V gives CDR1 SNHLY, CDR2 FYNNEI. The CDR3 loop is CASIASYLSHSTDTQYF. CDR3 nucleotide sequence: TGTGCCAGCATTGCTAGCTACCTGTCTCACAGCACAGATACGCAGTATTTT. The complete variable domain, with remaining parts taken from reference TRBV2 and TRBJ2-3, reads EPEVTQTPSHQVTQMGQEVILRCVPISNHLYFYWYRQILGQKVEFLVSFYNNEISEKSEIFDDQFSVERPDGSNFTLKIRSTKLEDSAMYFCASIASYLSHSTDTQYFGPGTRLTVL.

V and J are TRBV5-6 and TRBJ2-3; possibly TRBD1 for D (5 bases). Deletions cut 2 bases from V and 11 bases from J, with 18 bases between. The CDR3 is made up of 14 amino acids. In germline, CDR1 is SGHDT, CDR2 YYEEEE. The CDR3 DNA reads as TGTGCCAGCAGCTTTTTGAGTGGACACCTTCTGCAGTATTTT. The encoded protein is CASSFLSGHLLQYF.

This chain links TRBV7-9 with TRBJ2-1; 8 bases align to TRBD2. Germline CDR1 SEHNR, CDR2 FQNEAQ (reference sequence). The CDR3 covers 15 residues. V was pared by 5 bases and J by 0 bases, with 3 bases of the junction left unmatched. The CDR3 DNA is TGTGCCAGCAGCCTTAGCGGGGCCTCCTACAATGAGCAGTTCTTC. It specifies CASSLSGASYNEQFF.